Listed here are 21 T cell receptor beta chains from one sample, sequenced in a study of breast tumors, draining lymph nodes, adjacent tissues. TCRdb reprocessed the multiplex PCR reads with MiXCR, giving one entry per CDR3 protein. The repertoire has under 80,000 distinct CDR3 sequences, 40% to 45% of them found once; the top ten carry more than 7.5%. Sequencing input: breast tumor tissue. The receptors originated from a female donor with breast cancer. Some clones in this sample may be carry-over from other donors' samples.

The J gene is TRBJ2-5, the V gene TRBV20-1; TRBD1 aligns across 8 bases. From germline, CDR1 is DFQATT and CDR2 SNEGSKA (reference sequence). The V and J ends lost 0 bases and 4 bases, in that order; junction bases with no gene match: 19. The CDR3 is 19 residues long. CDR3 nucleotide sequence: TGCAGTGCTAGAGATCGCGGGTCAGACAGGGGAATCCCGCGAGAGACCCAGTACTTC. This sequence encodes CSARDRGSDRGIPRETQYF.

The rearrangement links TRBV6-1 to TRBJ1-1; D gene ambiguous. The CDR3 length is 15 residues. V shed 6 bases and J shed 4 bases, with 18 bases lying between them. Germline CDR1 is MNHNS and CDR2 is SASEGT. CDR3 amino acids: CASRPVRAPFTEAFF. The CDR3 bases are TGTGCCAGCAGGCCCGTTCGGGCCCCTTTCACTGAAGCTTTCTTT.

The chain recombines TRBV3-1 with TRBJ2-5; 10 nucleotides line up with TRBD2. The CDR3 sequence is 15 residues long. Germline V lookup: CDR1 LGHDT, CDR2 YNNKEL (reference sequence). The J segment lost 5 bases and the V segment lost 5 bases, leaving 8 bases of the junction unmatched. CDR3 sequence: CASSRDRGLAETQYF. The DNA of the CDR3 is TGTGCCAGCAGCAGAGACCGGGGACTAGCGGAGACCCAGTACTTC.

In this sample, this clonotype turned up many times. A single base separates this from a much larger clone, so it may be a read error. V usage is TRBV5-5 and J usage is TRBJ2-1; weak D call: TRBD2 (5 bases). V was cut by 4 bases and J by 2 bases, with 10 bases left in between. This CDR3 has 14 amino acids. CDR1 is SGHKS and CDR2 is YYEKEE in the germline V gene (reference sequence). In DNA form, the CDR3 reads TGTGCCAGCAGCCACCCCGGGGCCTACAATGAGCAGTTCTTC. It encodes CASSHPGAYNEQFF.

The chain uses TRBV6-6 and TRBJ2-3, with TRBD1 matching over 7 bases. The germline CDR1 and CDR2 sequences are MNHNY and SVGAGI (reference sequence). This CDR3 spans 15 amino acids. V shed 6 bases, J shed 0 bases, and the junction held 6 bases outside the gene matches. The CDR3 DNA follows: TGTGCCAGCAGCCCGACAGGGAGCAGCACAGATACGCAGTATTTT. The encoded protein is CASSPTGSSTDTQYF.

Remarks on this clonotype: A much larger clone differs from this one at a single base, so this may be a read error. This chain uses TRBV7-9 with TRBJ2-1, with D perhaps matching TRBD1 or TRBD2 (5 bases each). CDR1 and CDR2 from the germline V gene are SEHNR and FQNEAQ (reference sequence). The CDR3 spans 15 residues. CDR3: CASSLVGRGRNEQLF. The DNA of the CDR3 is TGTGCCAGCAGCTTAGTAGGAAGGGGACGCAATGAGCAGCTCTTC. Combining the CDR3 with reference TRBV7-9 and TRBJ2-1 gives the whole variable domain DTGVSQNPRHKITKRGQNVTFRCDPISEHNRLYWYRQTLGQGPEFLTYFQNEAQLEKSRLLSDRFSAERPKGSFSTLEIQRTEQGDSAMYLCASSLVGRGRNEQLFGPGTRLTVL.

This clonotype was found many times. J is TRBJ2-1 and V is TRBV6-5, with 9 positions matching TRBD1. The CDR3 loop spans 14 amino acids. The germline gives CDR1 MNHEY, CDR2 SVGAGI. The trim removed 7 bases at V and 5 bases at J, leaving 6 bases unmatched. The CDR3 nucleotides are TGTGCCAGCACCTCCGGGACAGGGAACAATGAGCAGTTCTTC. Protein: CASTSGTGNNEQFF.

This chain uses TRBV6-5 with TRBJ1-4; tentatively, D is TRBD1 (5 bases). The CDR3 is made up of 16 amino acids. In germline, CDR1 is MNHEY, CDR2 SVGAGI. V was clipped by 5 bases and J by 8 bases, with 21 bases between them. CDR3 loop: CASSHRGTTRHEKLFF. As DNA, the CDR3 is TGTGCCAGCAGTCACCGAGGGACCACTAGACACGAAAAACTGTTTTTT.

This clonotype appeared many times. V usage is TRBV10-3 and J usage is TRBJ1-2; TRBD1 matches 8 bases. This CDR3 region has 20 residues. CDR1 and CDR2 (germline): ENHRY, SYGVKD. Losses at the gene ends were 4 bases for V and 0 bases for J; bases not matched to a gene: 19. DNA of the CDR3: TGTGCCATCAGTGCCACTTGGACAGGGAGCAAAAAATTAGCTAACTATGGCTACACCTTC. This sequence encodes CAISATWTGSKKLANYGYTF.

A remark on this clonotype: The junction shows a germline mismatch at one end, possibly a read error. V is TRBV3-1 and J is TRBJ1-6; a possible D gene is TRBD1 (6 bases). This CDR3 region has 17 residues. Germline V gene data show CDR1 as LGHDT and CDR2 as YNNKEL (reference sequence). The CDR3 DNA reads TGTGCCAGCAGCCAATCCCGAGGGGGGGCTGGTAATTCACCCCCCCACTTT. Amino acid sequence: CASSQSRGGAGNSPPHF.

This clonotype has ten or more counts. The CDR3 is CSASYGHEQFF. The CDR3 region has the DNA TGCAGTGCTAGTTATGGACACGAGCAGTTCTTC. The V call is TRBV20-1, the J call TRBJ2-1, with a weak D call TRBD1 (5 bases). The CDR3 runs 11 residues. Germline CDR1 reads DFQATT; CDR2 reads SNEGSKA (reference sequence). Trimming stripped 3 bases from V and 10 bases from J, with 10 bases between.

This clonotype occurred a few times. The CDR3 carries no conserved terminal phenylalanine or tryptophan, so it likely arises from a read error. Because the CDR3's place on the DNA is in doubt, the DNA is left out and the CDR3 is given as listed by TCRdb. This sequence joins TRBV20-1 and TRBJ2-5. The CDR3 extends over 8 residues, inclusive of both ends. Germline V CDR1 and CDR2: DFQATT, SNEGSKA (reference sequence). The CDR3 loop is CSARPSGL.

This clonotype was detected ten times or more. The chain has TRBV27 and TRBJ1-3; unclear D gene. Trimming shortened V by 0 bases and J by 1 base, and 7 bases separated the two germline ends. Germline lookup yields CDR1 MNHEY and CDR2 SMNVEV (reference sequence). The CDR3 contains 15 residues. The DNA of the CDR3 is TGTGCCAGCAGTTTATCGATCCGGTCTGGAAACACCATATATTTT. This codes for CASSLSIRSGNTIYF.

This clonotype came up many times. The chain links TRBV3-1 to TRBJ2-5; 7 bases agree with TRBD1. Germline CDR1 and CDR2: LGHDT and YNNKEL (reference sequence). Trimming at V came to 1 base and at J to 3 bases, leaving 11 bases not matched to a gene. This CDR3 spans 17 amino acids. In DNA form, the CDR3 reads TGTGCCAGCAGCCAAGCCGGGACAGACCTGACCAAAGAGACCCAGTACTTC. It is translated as CASSQAGTDLTKETQYF.

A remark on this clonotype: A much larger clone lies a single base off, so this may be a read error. CDR3 DNA sequence: TGTGCCACCAGCAGGCTCAAGACAGGGATGTGGAACACTGAAGCTTTCTTT. This sequence encodes CATSRLKTGMWNTEAFF. The chain recombines TRBV15 with TRBJ1-1; 7 nucleotides match TRBD1. With V trimmed by 3 bases and J by 1 base, 11 bases remained unmatched. The CDR3 extends over 17 amino acids. Germline assignment: CDR1 LNHNV and CDR2 YYDKDF (reference sequence).

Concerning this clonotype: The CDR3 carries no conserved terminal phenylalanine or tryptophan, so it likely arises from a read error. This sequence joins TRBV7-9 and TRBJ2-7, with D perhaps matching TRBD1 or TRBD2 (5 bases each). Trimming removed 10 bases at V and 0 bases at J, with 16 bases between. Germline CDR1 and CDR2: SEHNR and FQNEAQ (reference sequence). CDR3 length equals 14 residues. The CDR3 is CATLETADSYEQYC. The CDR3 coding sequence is TGTGCCACCCTAGAGACAGCGGACTCCTACGAGCAGTACTGT.

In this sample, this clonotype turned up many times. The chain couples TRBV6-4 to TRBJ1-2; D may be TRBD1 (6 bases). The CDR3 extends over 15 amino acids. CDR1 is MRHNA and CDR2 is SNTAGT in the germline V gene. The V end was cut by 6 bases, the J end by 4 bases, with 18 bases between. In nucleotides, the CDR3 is TGTGCCAGCAGCGCGACCGCGGGACAAGTCTATGGCTACACCTTC. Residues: CASSATAGQVYGYTF.

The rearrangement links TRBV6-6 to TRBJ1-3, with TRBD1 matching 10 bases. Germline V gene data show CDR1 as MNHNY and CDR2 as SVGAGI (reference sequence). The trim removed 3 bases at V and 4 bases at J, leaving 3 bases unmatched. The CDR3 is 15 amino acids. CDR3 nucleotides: TGTGCCAGCAGTTATGGACAGGGGGTCGGAAACACCATATATTTT. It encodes CASSYGQGVGNTIYF.

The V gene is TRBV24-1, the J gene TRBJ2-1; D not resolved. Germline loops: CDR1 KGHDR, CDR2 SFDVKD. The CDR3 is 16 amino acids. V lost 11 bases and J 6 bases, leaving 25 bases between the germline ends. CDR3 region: CASGADGRYLSNEQFF. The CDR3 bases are TGTGCCAGCGGCGCGGACGGCAGGTATTTGAGCAATGAGCAGTTCTTC.

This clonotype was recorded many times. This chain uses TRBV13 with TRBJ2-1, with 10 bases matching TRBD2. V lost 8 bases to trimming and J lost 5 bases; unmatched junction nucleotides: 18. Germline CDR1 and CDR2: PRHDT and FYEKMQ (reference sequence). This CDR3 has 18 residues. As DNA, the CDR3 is TGTGCCAGCCCCCCCTGGGGGGGACTAGCGTCTCTCCACAATGAGCAGTTCTTC. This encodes CASPPWGGLASLHNEQFF.

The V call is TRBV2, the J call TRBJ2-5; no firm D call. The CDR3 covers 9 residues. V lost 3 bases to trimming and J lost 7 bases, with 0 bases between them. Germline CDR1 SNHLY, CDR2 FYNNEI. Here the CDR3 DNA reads TGTGCCAGCAGTGAGACCCAGTACTTC. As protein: CASSETQYF.